The source of this TCR beta chain is a study of OX40 agonist ivuxolimab in advanced cancers. Looking at the study overall: Ivuxolimab, which patients received intravenously every 2 weeks, was dosed at 0.01 to 10 mg/kg. The eligibility criteria allowed prior anti-PD-1, anti-PD-L1 or anti-CTLA-4 therapy, and under 50% had some.

Patients were ineligible given autoimmune disease history or systemic immunosuppression. Peripheral blood came from all dose cohorts at three timepoints. Germline CDR1 reads SQVTM; CDR2 reads ANQGSEA. Trimming cost V 4 bases and J 0 bases, with 8 bases left between them. The CDR3 loop spans 13 amino acids. The sample holds one count of this clone. Clones were read by immunoSEQ multiplex PCR, and TCRdb kept only the in-frame ones, dropping some. The data hold about 33,000 clones, with around 84% observed a single time. The gene calls are TRBV29-1 and TRBJ2-3; D is undetermined. Sequences were derived from CD4+ or CD8+ T cells sorted from blood, sampled in a trial of the OX40 agonist ivuxolimab. The origin of this receptor is an adult with an advanced solid tumor such as melanoma, head and neck, liver or kidney cancer. The CDR3 spells CSVVGSSTDTQYF. Written as DNA, the CDR3 is TGCAGCGTTGTGGGGTCTAGCACAGATACGCAGTATTTT.